The 30 T cell receptor beta chains below were found in one sample sequenced in a study of T cell responses to AZD1222 COVID-19 vaccine. Assay: immunoSEQ multiplex PCR; the TCRdb copy retains only in-frame clones and omits some. The sample has roughly 100,000 clones, roughly nine tenths seen once; the top ten hold 45% to 50%. The sequences come from peripheral blood, collected on day 0 of AZD1222 vaccination. These receptors all stem from an adult in good health.

This chain connects TRBV7-9 to TRBJ2-7; the D is unclear. Germline lookup yields CDR1 SEHNR and CDR2 FQNEAQ (reference sequence). V gave up 5 bases and J gave up 7 bases, with 18 bases separating them. CDR3 length equals 14 residues. The CDR3: CASSPDLSLREQYF. The CDR3 DNA is TGTGCCAGCAGCCCCGACTTATCTCTCCGGGAGCAGTACTTC. Full variable domain (outside the CDR3, taken from reference TRBV7-9 and TRBJ2-7): DTGVSQNPRHKITKRGQNVTFRCDPISEHNRLYWYRQTLGQGPEFLTYFQNEAQLEKSRLLSDRFSAERPKGSFSTLEIQRTEQGDSAMYLCASSPDLSLREQYFGPGTRLTVT.

V and J are TRBV18 and TRBJ2-7; no firm D call. Germline V lookup: CDR1 KGHSH, CDR2 LQKENI. This CDR3 has 14 amino acids. Trimming stripped 4 bases from V and 1 base from J, with 11 bases between. As DNA, the CDR3 is TGTGCCAGCTCACAGGGTCTAAGTTCCTACGAGCAGTACTTC. Its protein is CASSQGLSSYEQYF.

J is TRBJ2-7 and V is TRBV3-1 (or the pseudogene TRBV3-2), with TRBD2 matching 16 bases. The junction had 2 bases not matched to a gene; V was cut back by 5 bases and J by 4 bases. This CDR3 region has 15 residues. The germline V gene has CDR1 LGHDT and CDR2 YNNKEL (reference sequence). CDR3 in DNA: TGTGCCAGCAGCACGGGACTAGCGGGAGGGTACGAGCAGTACTTC. Protein product: CASSTGLAGGYEQYF.

This clone showed up just once. The chain joins TRBV6-6 to TRBJ1-1; 8 bases fit TRBD1. Per the germline V gene, CDR1 is MNHNY and CDR2 is SVGAGI (reference sequence). After removal of 5 bases from V and 6 bases from J, the junction contained 5 bases not matched to a gene. The CDR3 is made up of 13 amino acids. CDR3 DNA sequence: TGTGCCAGCAGTCCCACGACAGGGGCTGAAGCTTTCTTT. Encoded protein: CASSPTTGAEAFF.

J is TRBJ1-2 and V is TRBV28; TRBD1 matches 7 bases. V lost 6 bases to trimming and J lost 2 bases; unmatched junction nucleotides: 18. The CDR3 extends over 18 amino acids. In germline, CDR1 is MDHEN, CDR2 SYDVKM. The CDR3 reads CASSGHRGRQGGNYGYTF. DNA for the CDR3: TGTGCCAGCAGCGGGCACCGCGGGCGACAGGGAGGGAACTATGGCTACACCTTC.

The rearrangement joins TRBV30 to TRBJ1-4; TRBD1 matches at 9 bases. Trimming at V came to 2 bases and at J to 4 bases, leaving 5 bases not matched to a gene. The CDR3 covers 15 residues. CDR1 is GTSNPN, CDR2 SVGIG, per germline (reference sequence). The CDR3 DNA follows: TGTGCCTGGAGTAGGGACAGGGACTATAATGAAAAACTGTTTTTT. It translates to CAWSRDRDYNEKLFF.

This chain joins TRBV7-9 and TRBJ2-1; D gene uncertain. V was shortened by 7 bases and J by 8 bases, with 15 bases between the two germline ends. This CDR3 is built from 13 residues. CDR1 SEHNR and CDR2 FQNEAQ come from the germline V gene (reference sequence). The CDR3 sequence: CASNGPPRDEQFF. CDR3 nucleotide sequence: TGTGCCAGCAACGGCCCCCCAAGGGATGAGCAGTTCTTC. The whole variable domain, remainder taken from reference TRBV7-9 and TRBJ2-1, is DTGVSQNPRHKITKRGQNVTFRCDPISEHNRLYWYRQTLGQGPEFLTYFQNEAQLEKSRLLSDRFSAERPKGSFSTLEIQRTEQGDSAMYLCASNGPPRDEQFFGPGTRLTVL.

This clone has only one observation. The chain couples TRBV5-5 to TRBJ2-1; 7 nucleotides line up with TRBD2. V was clipped by 0 bases and J by 12 bases; unmatched bases: 6. Per the germline V gene, CDR1 is SGHKS and CDR2 is YYEKEE (reference sequence). The CDR3 extends over 13 amino acids. CDR3 region: CASSLEGLPWQFF. CDR3 bases: TGTGCCAGCAGCTTGGAGGGACTACCTTGGCAGTTCTTC.

V and J are TRBV19 and TRBJ1-2, with D possibly being TRBD1 (6 bases). Trimming cost V 4 bases and J 0 bases, with 9 bases left between them. This CDR3 has 14 amino acids. The germline V gene has CDR1 LNHDA and CDR2 SQIVND (reference sequence). Here the CDR3 DNA reads TGTGCCAGTAGTACAAGGGGGACTAACTATGGCTACACCTTC. This encodes CASSTRGTNYGYTF.

The gene calls are TRBV6-1 and TRBJ1-4; a possible D gene is TRBD1 (5 bases). Trimming cost V 3 bases and J 4 bases, with 9 bases left between them. Germline CDR1 and CDR2: MNHNS and SASEGT. This CDR3 is 14 amino acids long. DNA of the CDR3: TGTGCCAGCAGTGACAGGGTCGGTAATGAAAAACTGTTTTTT. This translates into CASSDRVGNEKLFF.

V is TRBV28 and J is TRBJ2-3; tentatively, D is TRBD1 (5 bases). With 5 bases removed from V and 1 base from J, the gap between germline ends came to 13 bases. The CDR3 contains 15 residues. Germline CDR1 reads MDHEN; CDR2 reads SYDVKM. In nucleotides, the CDR3 is TGTGCCAGCAGTCCCCAGGGCACGGGCACAGATACGCAGTATTTT. Translating it yields CASSPQGTGTDTQYF. Supplemented by reference TRBV28 and TRBJ2-3, the full variable domain reads DVKVTQSSRYLVKRTGEKVFLECVQDMDHENMFWYRQDPGLGLRLIYFSYDVKMKEKGDIPEGYSVSREKKERFSLILESASTNQTSMYLCASSPQGTGTDTQYFGPGTRLTVL.

The chain is built from TRBV3-1 (or the pseudogene TRBV3-2) and TRBJ1-5; perhaps TRBD1 as D (6 bases). V lost 4 bases to trimming and J lost 4 bases, with 8 bases between them. CDR3 length: 13 amino acids. Germline V gene lookup returns CDR1 LGHDT and CDR2 YNNKEL (reference sequence). The CDR3 coding sequence is TGTGCCAGCAGCCGGACAGAAAATCAGCCCCAGCATTTT. It yields the protein CASSRTENQPQHF.

The chain combines TRBV7-3 with TRBJ2-1, with D perhaps TRBD1 (5 bases). CDR1 is SGHTA and CDR2 is FQGTGA in the germline V gene. CDR3 size: 14 residues. Trimming took 2 bases from V and 5 from J, leaving 10 bases between them. The CDR3 loop reads CASSLQGWDNEQFF. In DNA form, the CDR3 reads TGTGCCAGCAGCTTACAGGGATGGGACAATGAGCAGTTCTTC.

The chain employs TRBV5-1 and TRBJ2-3; 8 nucleotides agree with TRBD2. The CDR3 contains 16 residues. J gave up 8 bases and V 0 bases, and 11 bases lay outside the gene matches. The germline CDR1 and CDR2 sequences are SGHRS and YFSETQ. The CDR3 loop is CASSLGLAGPQSTQYF. CDR3 in DNA: TGCGCCAGCAGCTTGGGCCTAGCGGGCCCCCAGAGTACGCAGTATTTT.

The chain recombines TRBV29-1 with TRBJ2-1, with a weak D call TRBD1 (6 bases). Germline-derived CDR1 and CDR2 are SQVTM and ANQGSEA. The length of the CDR3 is 19 residues. Between the trimmed V and J ends, which lost 0 bases and 9 bases, there was a span of 30 bases. DNA for the CDR3: TGCAGCGTTGAAGATCAGGTTCAGGGGCAAAACTCTATGGTCGGTGAGCAGTTCTTC. It yields the protein CSVEDQVQGQNSMVGEQFF.

The genes are TRBV6-5 and TRBJ1-2; D is perhaps TRBD1 (5 bases). The CDR3 consists of 15 residues. The V gene lost 5 bases and the J gene lost 3 bases, with 16 bases spanning the gap. Germline CDR1 is MNHEY and CDR2 is SVGAGI. The CDR3 DNA reads as TGTGCCAGCAGTCCACCTCAGGGCGAGGACTATGGCTACACCTTC. It is translated as CASSPPQGEDYGYTF.

This chain connects TRBV27 to TRBJ1-6; no reliable D call. The CDR3 is 15 amino acids. Germline-derived CDR1 and CDR2 are MNHEY and SMNVEV (reference sequence). Trimming removed 2 bases at V and 8 bases at J, with 13 bases between. CDR3 DNA: TGTGCCAGCAGTTTAGGCGGGCAGTCCCATTCACCCCTCCACTTT. Its protein is CASSLGGQSHSPLHF.

This clone was seen more than once but under ten times. The chain combines TRBV24-1 with TRBJ1-1, with a tentative D call TRBD1 (5 bases). V lost 9 bases and J 1 base, leaving 8 bases between the germline ends. The CDR3 contains 12 residues. Germline V gives CDR1 KGHDR, CDR2 SFDVKD. CDR3 amino acids: CATSDRNTEAFF. The CDR3 DNA sequence: TGTGCCACCTCTGACAGGAACACTGAAGCTTTCTTT.

The chain has TRBV29-1 and TRBJ1-4; no clear D gene. V lost 6 bases and J 8 bases, leaving 16 bases between the germline ends. Looked up from germline, CDR1 is SQVTM and CDR2 is ANQGSEA. CDR3 size: 13 residues. The CDR3: CSVAFSPGEKLFF. The CDR3 DNA is TGCAGCGTCGCGTTTAGCCCGGGGGAAAAACTGTTTTTT.

The chain joins TRBV9 to TRBJ1-2, with 10 positions matching TRBD1. Per germline, CDR1 SGDLS and CDR2 YYNGEE. CDR3 length: 16 residues. J was trimmed by 6 bases and V by 4 bases; bases with no gene match: 12. As DNA, the CDR3 is TGTGCCAGCAGCCCTTTAGGACAGGGGGGGACAGATGGCTACACCTTC. Translating gives CASSPLGQGGTDGYTF. The full variable domain, completed using reference TRBV9 and TRBJ1-2, is DSGVTQTPKHLITATGQRVTLRCSPRSGDLSVYWYQQSLDQGLQFLIQYYNGEERAKGNILERFSAQQFPDLHSELNLSSLELGDSALYFCASSPLGQGGTDGYTFGSGTRLTVV.

V usage is TRBV23-1 and J usage is TRBJ2-1; possibly TRBD1 or TRBD2 for D (6 bases each). TRBV23-1 falls under the ORF class, with uncertain function. Trimming took 3 bases from V and 5 from J, leaving 23 bases between them. This CDR3 spans 18 amino acids. CDR3 in amino acids: CASSHKARGDGFNNEQFF. CDR3 in DNA: TGCGCCAGCAGTCACAAAGCAAGGGGGGACGGATTCAACAATGAGCAGTTCTTC.

The V call is TRBV5-1, the J call TRBJ2-7; D remains unclear. This CDR3 has 14 amino acids. Germline V CDR1 and CDR2: SGHRS, YFSETQ. V lost 0 bases and J 5 bases, leaving 12 bases between the germline ends. CDR3 in DNA: TGCGCCAGCAGCTTGGGTTACGGTTTCCACGAGCAGTACTTC. Translating it yields CASSLGYGFHEQYF.

The gene calls are TRBV21-1 and TRBJ2-7; the table gives TRBD1 as D, unverified against the DNA. TRBV21-1 is a pseudogene. CDR3 length equals 16 residues. For the CDR3, the DNA is TGTGCCAGCAGCAAACTCCCAAGGACAGGCCCCGACGAGCAGTACTTC. Amino acid sequence: CASSKLPRTGPDEQYF.

J is TRBJ2-2 and V is TRBV29-1; maybe TRBD1 (6 bases). V was shortened by 6 bases and J by 2 bases, with 10 bases between the two germline ends. Germline V gene sequence: CDR1 SQVTM, CDR2 ANQGSEA. The CDR3 consists of 13 residues. The CDR3 region is CSVDSTNTGELFF. The CDR3 nucleotides read TGCAGCGTGGACAGCACAAACACCGGGGAGCTGTTTTTT.

The J gene is TRBJ2-3, the V gene TRBV30, with 9 bases identical to TRBD2. V was clipped by 3 bases and J by 0 bases; unmatched bases: 1. CDR1 and CDR2 (germline): GTSNPN, SVGIG (reference sequence). The CDR3 totals 14 residues. In DNA, the CDR3 is TGTGCCTGGAGGACTAGCGGTAGCACAGATACGCAGTATTTT. Amino acid sequence: CAWRTSGSTDTQYF.

This clone showed up just once. The chain has TRBV28 and TRBJ2-7; 8 bases fit TRBD2. The CDR3 contains 12 residues. J was trimmed by 5 bases and V by 6 bases; bases with no gene match: 3. The germline gives CDR1 MDHEN, CDR2 SYDVKM. The CDR3 sequence is CASRAGGHEQYF. The DNA of the CDR3 is TGTGCCAGCAGGGCGGGAGGCCACGAGCAGTACTTC.

The chain recombines TRBV4-1 with TRBJ2-3; D gene unclear. This CDR3 spans 15 amino acids. Per the germline V gene, CDR1 is MGHRA and CDR2 is YSYEKL. Trimming pared 4 bases from V and 1 base from J, leaving 12 bases between. CDR3 DNA: TGCGCCAGCAGCCTCCTTGTCTCGGGCACAGATACGCAGTATTTT. It translates to CASSLLVSGTDTQYF.

The chain is built from TRBV6-5 and TRBJ2-1; 8 positions match TRBD2. V shed 0 bases and J 9 bases; nucleotides not matched to a gene: 7. This CDR3 comprises 15 residues. Germline CDR1 and CDR2: MNHEY and SVGAGI. CDR3 amino acids: CASSYSGGRNGEQFF. The CDR3 nucleotides are TGTGCCAGCAGTTACTCGGGCGGGAGGAACGGTGAGCAGTTCTTC.

The V and J genes are TRBV5-4 and TRBJ2-7; no clear D. The CDR3 extends over 18 amino acids. V was trimmed by 4 bases and J by 0 bases, leaving 23 bases between them. Germline V gives CDR1 SGHNT, CDR2 YYREEE (reference sequence). The CDR3 loop is CASSAPYEVGSASYEQYF. In nucleotides, the CDR3 is TGTGCCAGCAGCGCCCCATATGAAGTAGGCAGTGCCTCCTACGAGCAGTACTTC.

The rearrangement joins TRBV7-9 to TRBJ1-3; no reliable D call. Germline-derived CDR1 and CDR2 are SEHNR and FQNEAQ (reference sequence). V was shortened by 8 bases and J by 4 bases, with 15 bases between the two germline ends. The CDR3 totals 14 residues. CDR3 loop: CASALIRSGNTIYF. CDR3 in DNA: TGTGCCAGCGCCCTGATACGTAGCGGAAACACCATATATTTT.